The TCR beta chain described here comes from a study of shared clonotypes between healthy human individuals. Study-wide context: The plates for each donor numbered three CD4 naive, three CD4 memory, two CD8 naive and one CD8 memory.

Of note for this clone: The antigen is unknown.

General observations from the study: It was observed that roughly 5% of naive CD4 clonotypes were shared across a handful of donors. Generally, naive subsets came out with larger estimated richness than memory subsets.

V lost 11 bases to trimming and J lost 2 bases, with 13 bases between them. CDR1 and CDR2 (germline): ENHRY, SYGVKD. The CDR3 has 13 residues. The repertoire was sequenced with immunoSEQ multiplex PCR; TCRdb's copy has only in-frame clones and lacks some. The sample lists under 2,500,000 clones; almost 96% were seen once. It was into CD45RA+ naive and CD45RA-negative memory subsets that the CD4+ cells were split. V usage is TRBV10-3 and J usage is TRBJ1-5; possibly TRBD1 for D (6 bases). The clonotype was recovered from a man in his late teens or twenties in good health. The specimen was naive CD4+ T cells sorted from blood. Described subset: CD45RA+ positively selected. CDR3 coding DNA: TGTGCCGACTGGACAGTTGGCAATCAGCCCCAGCATTTT. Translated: CADWTVGNQPQHF.